What follows is one T cell receptor (beta chain) and its context. Antigen specificity is unknown. This sample was included in a study of vaccination and CD4 T cells after COVID-19. About the research overall: With a range of 35 to 161, the median interval from diagnosis to drawing post-COVID samples was less than 130 days. Each of the control cultures got a CEFX pool, an HIV-1 Nef pool, or no peptide. Whole-study findings and limits: The study found that a median about 87% of reactive clones in convalescent patients appeared only post-vaccination.

V gave up 1 base and J gave up 10 bases; unmatched junction bases: 8. Germline V gives CDR1 SGHTA, CDR2 FQGNSA. The CDR3 is made up of 17 amino acids. The treatment: approximately nine-day PBMC culture with coronavirus spike peptide pools or control peptides (ViraFEST assay). Peptide pools at approximately 10 ug/ml and IL-2 at around 10 IU/ml were added to cultures of a few million PBMCs per well. Researchers used the Oncomine TCR Beta short-read assay to sequence DNA from cultured CD4+ T cells. TCRdb independently ran MiXCR on the PCR reads; one entry per CDR3 protein. The data hold about 21,000 distinct CDR3 sequences, with 67% observed a single time.

Sequencing was done on a sample of CD4+ T cells from blood, cultured in vitro. The clonotype comes from a human donor who had recovered from COVID-19. V is TRBV7-2 and J is TRBJ1-6; 12 positions agree with TRBD1. The CDR3 sequence is CASSLVGTGGSRSPLHF. The CDR3 DNA is TGTGCCAGCAGCTTAGTTGGGACAGGGGGCAGCAGATCACCCCTCCACTTT.